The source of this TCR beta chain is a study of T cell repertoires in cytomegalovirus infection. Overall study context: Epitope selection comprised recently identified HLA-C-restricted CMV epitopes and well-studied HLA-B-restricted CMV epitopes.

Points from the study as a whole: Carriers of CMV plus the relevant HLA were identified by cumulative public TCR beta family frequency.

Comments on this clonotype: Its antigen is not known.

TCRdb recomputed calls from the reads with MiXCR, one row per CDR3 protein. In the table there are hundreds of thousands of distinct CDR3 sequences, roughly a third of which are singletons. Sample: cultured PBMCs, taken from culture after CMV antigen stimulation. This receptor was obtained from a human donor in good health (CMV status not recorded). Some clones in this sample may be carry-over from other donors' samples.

This chain's CDR3 is CASSLGAGQTGELFF. CDR3 DNA: TGTGCCAGCAGCTTAGGTGCGGGGCAGACCGGGGAGCTGTTTTTT. The chain couples TRBV7-6 to TRBJ2-2, with D perhaps TRBD2 (6 bases). Between the trimmed V and J ends, which lost 1 base and 5 bases, there was a span of 11 bases. Germline values: CDR1 SGHVS, CDR2 FNYEAQ. The CDR3 is 15 residues long.